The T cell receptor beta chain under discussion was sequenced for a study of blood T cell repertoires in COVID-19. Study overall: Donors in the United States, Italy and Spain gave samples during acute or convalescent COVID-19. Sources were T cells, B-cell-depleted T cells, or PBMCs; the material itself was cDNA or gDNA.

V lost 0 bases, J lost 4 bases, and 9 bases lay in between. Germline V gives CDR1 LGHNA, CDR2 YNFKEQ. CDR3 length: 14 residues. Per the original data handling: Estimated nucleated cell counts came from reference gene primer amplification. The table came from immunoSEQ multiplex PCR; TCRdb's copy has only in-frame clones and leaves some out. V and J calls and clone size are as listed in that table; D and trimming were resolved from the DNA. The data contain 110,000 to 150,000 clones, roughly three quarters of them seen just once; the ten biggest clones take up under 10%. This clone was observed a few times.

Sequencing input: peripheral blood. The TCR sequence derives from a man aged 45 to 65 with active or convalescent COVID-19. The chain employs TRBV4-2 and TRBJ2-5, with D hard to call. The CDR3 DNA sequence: TGTGCCAGCAGCCAAGACCCGGTCACAGAGACCCAGTACTTC. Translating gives CASSQDPVTETQYF.